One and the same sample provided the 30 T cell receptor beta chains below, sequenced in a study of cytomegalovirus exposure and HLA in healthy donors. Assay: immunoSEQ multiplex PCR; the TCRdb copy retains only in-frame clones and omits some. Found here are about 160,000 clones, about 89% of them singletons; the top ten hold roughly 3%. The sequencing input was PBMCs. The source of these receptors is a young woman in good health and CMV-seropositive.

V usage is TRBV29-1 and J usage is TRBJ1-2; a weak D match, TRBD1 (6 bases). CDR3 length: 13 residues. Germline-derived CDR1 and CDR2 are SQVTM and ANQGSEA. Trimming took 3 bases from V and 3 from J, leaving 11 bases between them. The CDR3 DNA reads TGCAGCGTTGAGGGCGGACAGCACTATGGCTACACCTTC. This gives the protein CSVEGGQHYGYTF.

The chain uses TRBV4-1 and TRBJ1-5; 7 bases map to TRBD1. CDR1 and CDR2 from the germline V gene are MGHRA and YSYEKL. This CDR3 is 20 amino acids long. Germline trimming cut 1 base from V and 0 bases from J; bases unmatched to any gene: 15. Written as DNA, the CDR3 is TGCGCCAGCAGCCAAGTGGTTTCGGGACAGAGCATTTATAGCAATCAGCCCCAGCATTTT. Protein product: CASSQVVSGQSIYSNQPQHF.

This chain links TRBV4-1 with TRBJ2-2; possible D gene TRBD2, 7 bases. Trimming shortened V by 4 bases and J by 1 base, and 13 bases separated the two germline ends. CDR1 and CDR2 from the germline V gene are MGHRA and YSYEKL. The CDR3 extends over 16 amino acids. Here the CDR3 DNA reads TGCGCCAGCAGCCCCCTGGGGGGGCTGAACACCGGGGAGCTGTTTTTT. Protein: CASSPLGGLNTGELFF.

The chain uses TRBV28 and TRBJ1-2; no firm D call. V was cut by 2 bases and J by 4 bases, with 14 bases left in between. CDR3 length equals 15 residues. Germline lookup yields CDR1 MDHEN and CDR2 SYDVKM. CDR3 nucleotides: TGTGCCAGCAGTTTAAAAGTAGCCCTTAGCTATGGCTACACCTTC. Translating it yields CASSLKVALSYGYTF.

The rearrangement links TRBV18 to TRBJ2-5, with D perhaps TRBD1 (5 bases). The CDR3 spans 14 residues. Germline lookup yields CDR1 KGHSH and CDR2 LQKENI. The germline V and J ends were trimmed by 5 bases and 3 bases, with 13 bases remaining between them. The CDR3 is CASSINRQKETQYF. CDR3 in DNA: TGTGCCAGCTCAATCAACAGGCAGAAAGAGACCCAGTACTTC.

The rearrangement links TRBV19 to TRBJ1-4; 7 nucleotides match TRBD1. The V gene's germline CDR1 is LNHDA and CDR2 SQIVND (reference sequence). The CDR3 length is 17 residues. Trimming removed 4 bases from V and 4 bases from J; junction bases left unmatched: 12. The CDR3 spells CASSTLSTQGYNEKLFF. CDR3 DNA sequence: TGTGCCAGTAGTACCCTTTCTACACAGGGGTATAATGAAAAACTGTTTTTT.

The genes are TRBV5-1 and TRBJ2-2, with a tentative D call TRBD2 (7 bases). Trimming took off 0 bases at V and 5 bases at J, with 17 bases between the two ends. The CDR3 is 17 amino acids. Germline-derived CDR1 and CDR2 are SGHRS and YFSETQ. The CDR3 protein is CASSLGVRGPWTGELFF. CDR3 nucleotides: TGCGCCAGCAGCTTGGGTGTGCGGGGGCCTTGGACCGGGGAGCTGTTTTTT.

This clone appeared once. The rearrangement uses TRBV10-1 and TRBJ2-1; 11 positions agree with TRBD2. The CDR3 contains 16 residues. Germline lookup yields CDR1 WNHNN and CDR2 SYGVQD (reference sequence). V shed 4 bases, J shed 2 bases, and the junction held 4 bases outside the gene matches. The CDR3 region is CASSGTSGRTYNEQFF. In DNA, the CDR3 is TGCGCCAGCAGTGGGACTAGCGGGCGAACCTACAATGAGCAGTTCTTC.

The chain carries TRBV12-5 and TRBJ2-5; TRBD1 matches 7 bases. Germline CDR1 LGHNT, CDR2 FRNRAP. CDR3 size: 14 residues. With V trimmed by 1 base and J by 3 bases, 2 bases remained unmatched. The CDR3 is CASGLGQGEETQYF. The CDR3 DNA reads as TGTGCTAGTGGTTTGGGACAGGGCGAAGAGACCCAGTACTTC.

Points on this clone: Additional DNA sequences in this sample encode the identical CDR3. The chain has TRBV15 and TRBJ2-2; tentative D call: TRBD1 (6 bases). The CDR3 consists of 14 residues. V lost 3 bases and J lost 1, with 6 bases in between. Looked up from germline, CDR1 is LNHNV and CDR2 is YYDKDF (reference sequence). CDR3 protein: CATSRDRNTGELFF. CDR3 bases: TGTGCCACCAGCAGGGACAGGAACACCGGGGAGCTGTTTTTT.

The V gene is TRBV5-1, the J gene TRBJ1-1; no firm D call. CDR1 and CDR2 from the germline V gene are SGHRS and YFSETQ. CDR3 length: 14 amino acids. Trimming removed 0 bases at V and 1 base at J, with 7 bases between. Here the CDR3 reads CASSLERGNTEAFF. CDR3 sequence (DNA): TGCGCCAGCAGCTTGGAGCGAGGGAACACTGAAGCTTTCTTT.

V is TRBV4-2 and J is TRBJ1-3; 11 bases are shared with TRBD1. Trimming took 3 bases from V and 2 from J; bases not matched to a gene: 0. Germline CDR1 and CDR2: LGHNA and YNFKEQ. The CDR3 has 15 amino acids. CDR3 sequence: CASSQGQGAGNTIYF. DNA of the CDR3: TGTGCCAGCAGCCAGGGACAGGGGGCTGGAAACACCATATATTTT.

The CDR3 sequence: CASSLSHRNSPLHF. The CDR3 DNA is TGTGCCAGCAGCTTGAGCCACAGGAATTCACCCCTCCACTTT. The V call is TRBV5-8, the J call TRBJ1-6; maybe TRBD1 (5 bases). Trimming removed 1 base from V and 7 bases from J, with 9 bases in between. This CDR3 is built from 14 residues. The germline gives CDR1 SGHTS, CDR2 YDEGEE.

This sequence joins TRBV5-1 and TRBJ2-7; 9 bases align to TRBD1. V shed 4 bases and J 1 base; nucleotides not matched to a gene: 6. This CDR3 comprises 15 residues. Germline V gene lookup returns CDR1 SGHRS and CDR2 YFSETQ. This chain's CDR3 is CASSQPGQGSYEQYF. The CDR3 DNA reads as TGCGCCAGCAGCCAGCCGGGACAGGGATCCTACGAGCAGTACTTC.

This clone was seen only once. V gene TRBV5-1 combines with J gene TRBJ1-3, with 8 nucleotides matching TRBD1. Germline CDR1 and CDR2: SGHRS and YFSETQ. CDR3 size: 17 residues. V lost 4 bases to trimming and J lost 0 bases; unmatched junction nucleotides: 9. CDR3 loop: CASSTGQGGLSGNTIYF. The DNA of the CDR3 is TGCGCCAGCAGCACTGGACAGGGTGGCCTCTCTGGAAACACCATATATTTT.

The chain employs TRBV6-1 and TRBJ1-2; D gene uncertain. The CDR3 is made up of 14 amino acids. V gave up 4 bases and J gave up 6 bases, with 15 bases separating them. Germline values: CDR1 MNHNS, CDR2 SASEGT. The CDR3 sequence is CASSGLGGWDGYTF. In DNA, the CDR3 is TGTGCCAGCAGTGGCCTAGGAGGGTGGGATGGCTACACCTTC.

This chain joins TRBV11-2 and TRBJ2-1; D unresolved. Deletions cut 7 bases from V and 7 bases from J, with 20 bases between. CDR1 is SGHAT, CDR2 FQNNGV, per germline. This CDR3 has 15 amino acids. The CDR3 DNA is TGTGCCAGCACGGGTGGTTTGGCAAACTGGAATGAGCAGTTCTTC. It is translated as CASTGGLANWNEQFF.

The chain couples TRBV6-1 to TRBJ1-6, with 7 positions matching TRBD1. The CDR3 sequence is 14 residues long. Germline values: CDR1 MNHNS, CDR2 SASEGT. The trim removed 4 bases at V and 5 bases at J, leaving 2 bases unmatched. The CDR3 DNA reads TGTGCCAGCAGTGGTGGGACAGATAATTCACCCCTCCACTTT. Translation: CASSGGTDNSPLHF.

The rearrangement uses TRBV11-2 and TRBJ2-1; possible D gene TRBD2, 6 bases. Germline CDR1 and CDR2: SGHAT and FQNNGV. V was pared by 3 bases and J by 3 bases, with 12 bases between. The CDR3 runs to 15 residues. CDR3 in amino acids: CASSFGTGVYNEQFF. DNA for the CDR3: TGTGCCAGCAGCTTTGGGACGGGAGTCTACAATGAGCAGTTCTTC.

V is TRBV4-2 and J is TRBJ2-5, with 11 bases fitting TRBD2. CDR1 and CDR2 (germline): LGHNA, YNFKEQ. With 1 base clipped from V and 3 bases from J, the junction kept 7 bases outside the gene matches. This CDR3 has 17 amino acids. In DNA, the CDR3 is TGTGCCAGCAGCCAAGTAGCTAAGACTAGCGGGGAAGAGACCCAGTACTTC. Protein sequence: CASSQVAKTSGEETQYF.

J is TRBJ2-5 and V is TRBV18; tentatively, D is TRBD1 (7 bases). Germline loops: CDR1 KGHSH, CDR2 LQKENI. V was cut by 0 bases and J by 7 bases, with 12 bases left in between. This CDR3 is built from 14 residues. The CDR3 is CASSPPGQGGTQYF. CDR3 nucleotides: TGTGCCAGCTCACCACCTGGTCAGGGGGGGACCCAGTACTTC.

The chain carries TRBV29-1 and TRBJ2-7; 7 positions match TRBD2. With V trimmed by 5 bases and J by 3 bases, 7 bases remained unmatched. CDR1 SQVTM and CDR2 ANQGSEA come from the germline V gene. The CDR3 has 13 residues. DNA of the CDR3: TGCAGCGTTACCGTGGGAGGGGTCTACGAGCAGTACTTC. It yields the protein CSVTVGGVYEQYF.

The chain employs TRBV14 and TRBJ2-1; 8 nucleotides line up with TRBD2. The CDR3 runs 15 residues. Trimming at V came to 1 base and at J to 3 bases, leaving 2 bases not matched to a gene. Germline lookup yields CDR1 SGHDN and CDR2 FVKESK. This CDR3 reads CASSQVAGGYNEQFF. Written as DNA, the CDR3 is TGTGCCAGCAGCCAAGTTGCGGGGGGCTACAATGAGCAGTTCTTC.

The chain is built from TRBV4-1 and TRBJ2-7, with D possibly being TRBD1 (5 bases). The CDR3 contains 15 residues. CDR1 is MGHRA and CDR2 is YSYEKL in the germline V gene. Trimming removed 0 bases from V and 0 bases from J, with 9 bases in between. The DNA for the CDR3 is TGCGCCAGCAGCCAAGATAGGGGTCCCTCCTACGAGCAGTACTTC. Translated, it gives CASSQDRGPSYEQYF.

The CDR3 reads CASSLVLGGARETQYF. The DNA of the CDR3 is TGTGCCAGCAGCTTAGTGTTGGGGGGGGCGAGGGAGACCCAGTACTTC. The rearrangement joins TRBV11-2 to TRBJ2-5, with D perhaps TRBD2 (7 bases). V lost 1 base and J lost 5, with 17 bases in between. Per germline, CDR1 SGHAT and CDR2 FQNNGV. This CDR3 has 16 residues.

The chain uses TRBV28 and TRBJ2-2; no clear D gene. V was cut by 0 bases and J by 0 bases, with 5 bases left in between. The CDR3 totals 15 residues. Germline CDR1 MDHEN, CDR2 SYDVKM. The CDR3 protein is CASSLWAANTGELFF. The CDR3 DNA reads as TGTGCCAGCAGTTTATGGGCAGCGAACACCGGGGAGCTGTTTTTT.

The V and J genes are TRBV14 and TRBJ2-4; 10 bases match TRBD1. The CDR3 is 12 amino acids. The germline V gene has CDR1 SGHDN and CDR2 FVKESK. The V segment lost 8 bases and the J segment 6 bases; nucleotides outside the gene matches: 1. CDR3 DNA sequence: TGTGCCAGCGGACAGGGGGGAAACATTCAGTACTTC. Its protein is CASGQGGNIQYF.

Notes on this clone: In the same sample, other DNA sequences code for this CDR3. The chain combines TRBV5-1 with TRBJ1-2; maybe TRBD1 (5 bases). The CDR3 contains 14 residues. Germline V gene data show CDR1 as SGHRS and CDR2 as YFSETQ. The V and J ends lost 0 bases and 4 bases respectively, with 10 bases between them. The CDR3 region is CASSLGGAGYGYTF. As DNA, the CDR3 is TGCGCCAGCAGCTTGGGGGGCGCAGGCTATGGCTACACCTTC.

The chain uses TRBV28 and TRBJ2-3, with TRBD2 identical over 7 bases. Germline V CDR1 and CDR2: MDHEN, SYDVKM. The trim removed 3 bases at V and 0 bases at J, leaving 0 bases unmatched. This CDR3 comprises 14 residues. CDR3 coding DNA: TGTGCCAGCAGTTTTAGCGGGAGCACAGATACGCAGTATTTT. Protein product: CASSFSGSTDTQYF.

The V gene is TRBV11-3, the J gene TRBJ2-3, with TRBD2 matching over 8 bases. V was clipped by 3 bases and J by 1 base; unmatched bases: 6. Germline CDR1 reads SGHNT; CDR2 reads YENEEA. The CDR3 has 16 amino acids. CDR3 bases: TGTGCCAGCAGCTTGGGAAGCGGGGGCCGCACAGATACGCAGTATTTT. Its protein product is CASSLGSGGRTDTQYF.